Listed below are T cell receptor beta chains from one sample, sequenced in a study of shared clonotypes between healthy human individuals. Method: immunoSEQ multiplex PCR; TCRdb's copy keeps in-frame clones and lacks some. Here the sample spans 2 million to 2.5 million clones, 93% being singletons. Material: naive CD4+ T cells from PBMCs. Receptor source: a young man in good health. Some clones in this sample may be carry-over from other donors' samples. Each CDR3 is given with its conserved first and last residue. The D gene is left open where the match is weak. Not every row has a clone size; where given, it reads once, few, many or a size class.

15	TRBD1	.	TRBJ1-4	TRBV5-8	CASSSRTGRNEKLFF	TGTGCCAGCAGCTCCCGGACAGGGCGTAATGAAAAACTGTTTTTT
15	TRBD1	.	TRBJ1-2	TRBV28	CASSPQGRGDYGYTF	TGTGCCAGCAGTCCCCAGGGCAGGGGGGACTATGGCTACACCTTC
13	.	.	TRBJ1-2	TRBV18	CASSPEKAYGYTF	TGTGCCAGCTCACCAGAAAAGGCATATGGCTACACCTTC
14	.	.	TRBJ1-4	TRBV7-2	CASSLRGLNEKLFF	TGTGCCAGCAGCTTGCGTGGCCTTAATGAAAAACTGTTTTTT
13	.	.	TRBJ2-7	TRBV5-6	CASSFLGAGEQYF	TGTGCCAGCAGCTTTCTGGGGGCAGGCGAGCAGTACTTC
15	TRBD2	.	TRBJ2-3	TRBV19	CASSIMRGGSDTQYF	TGTGCCAGTAGTATTATGCGCGGGGGGTCAGATACGCAGTATTTT
13	TRBD1	.	TRBJ2-7	TRBV7-3	CASSQDREDEQYF	TGTGCCAGCAGTCAGGACAGGGAAGACGAGCAGTACTTC
15	TRBD1	.	TRBJ2-7	TRBV6-1	CASSDGTGVSYEQYF	TGTGCCAGCAGTGACGGGACAGGGGTCTCCTACGAGCAGTACTTC
13	.	once	TRBJ2-3	TRBV25-1	CASSEIKGSTQYF	TGTGCCAGCAGTGAAATCAAGGGGAGTACGCAGTATTTT
19	TRBD2	.	TRBJ2-2	TRBV18	CASSPASGRPPGGTGELFF	TGTGCCAGCTCACCGGCTAGCGGGAGGCCGCCCGGCGGCACCGGGGAGCTGTTTTTT
15	.	.	TRBJ2-5	TRBV6-1	CASSDGQILGETQYF	TGTGCCAGCAGTGATGGACAGATTCTCGGGGAGACCCAGTACTTC
16	TRBD2	.	TRBJ2-7	TRBV18	CASSPPGLAGLDEQYF	TGTGCCAGCTCACCGCCCGGACTAGCCGGATTGGACGAGCAGTACTTC
17	TRBD2	.	TRBJ2-3	TRBV29-1	CSVDGSGRAPGADTQYF	TGCAGCGTTGATGGTAGCGGGAGGGCCCCGGGGGCAGATACGCAGTATTTT
14	.	few	TRBJ1-2	TRBV2	CASSINHPNYGYTF	TGTGCCAGCAGTATTAACCATCCTAACTATGGCTACACCTTC
13	.	once	TRBJ2-7	TRBV28	CASGRTLGYEQYF	TGTGCCAGCGGGAGGACACTAGGGTACGAGCAGTACTTC
15	.	.	TRBJ1-3	TRBV6-1	CASSVTARTGNTIYF	TGTGCCAGCAGTGTTACTGCGAGAACGGGAAACACCATATATTTT
14	.	.	TRBJ1-2	TRBV28	CASRFVSGFRGYTF	TGTGCCAGCAGATTTGTTAGCGGGTTTCGTGGCTACACCTTC
11	.	.	TRBJ2-5	TRBV20-1	CSAKVGETQYF	TGCAGTGCTAAGGTCGGTGAGACCCAGTACTTC
13	TRBD1	.	TRBJ2-1	TRBV16	CASSPYRGDEQFF	TGTGCCAGCAGCCCTTACAGGGGGGATGAGCAGTTCTTC
14	.	.	TRBJ1-6	TRBV25-1	CASSQTVTNSPLHF	TGTGCCAGCAGCCAGACAGTGACTAATTCACCCCTCCACTTT
12	.	.	TRBJ2-7	TRBV5-8	CASSLAAGNVYF	TGTGCCAGCAGCTTGGCGGCAGGCAATGTGTACTTC
15	.	.	TRBJ1-3	TRBV27	CASSYSAGGGNTIYF	TGTGCCAGCAGTTACTCGGCAGGAGGAGGAAACACCATATATTTT
14	.	.	TRBJ2-3	TRBV11-2	CASSLGILGDTQYF	TGTGCCAGCAGCCTTGGGATCCTTGGGGATACGCAGTATTTT
14	.	once	TRBJ2-7	TRBV6-6	CASSYSGYYYEQYF	TGTGCCAGCAGTTACTCCGGCTACTACTACGAGCAGTACTTC
16	TRBD2	.	TRBJ2-3	TRBV5-1	CASSLDTSGRKDTQYF	TGCGCCAGCAGCTTGGACACTAGCGGGAGGAAAGATACGCAGTATTTT
13	.	few	TRBJ1-1	TRBV6-5	CASTNEGSRKAFF	TGTGCCAGCACTAACGAGGGGAGTAGGAAAGCTTTCTTT
14	.	.	TRBJ1-1	TRBV7-3	CASSLMGMGTEAFF	TGTGCCAGCAGCTTAATGGGTATGGGCACTGAAGCTTTCTTT
16	TRBD2	.	TRBJ2-1	TRBV11-2	CASSLPLAGDYNEQFF	TGTGCCAGCAGCTTACCCCTAGCGGGGGACTACAATGAGCAGTTCTTC
14	.	.	TRBJ2-2	TRBV5-4	CASSLEQLDGELFF	TGTGCCAGCAGCCTAGAGCAACTGGACGGGGAGCTGTTTTTT
13	TRBD1	.	TRBJ1-2	TRBV6-1	CASRGQANYGYTF	TGTGCCAGCAGGGGACAGGCTAACTATGGCTACACCTTC
13	.	.	TRBJ2-7	TRBV7-2	CASSFRQTYEQYF	TGTGCCAGCAGCTTTCGACAGACCTACGAGCAGTACTTC
15	.	once	TRBJ2-7	TRBV5-6	CASSSLPDRPYEQYF	TGTGCCAGCAGCTCTCTTCCCGACCGTCCCTACGAGCAGTACTTC
15	.	.	TRBJ2-1	TRBV5-1	CASSPVGQGQWEQFF	TGCGCCAGCAGCCCCGTGGGCCAGGGACAATGGGAGCAGTTCTTC
13	TRBD2	.	TRBJ2-7	TRBV28	CASKGLAKDEQYF	TGTGCCAGCAAAGGACTAGCGAAAGACGAGCAGTACTTC
11	.	.	TRBJ2-7	TRBV9	CASSREDEQYF	TGTGCCAGCAGCAGGGAGGACGAGCAGTACTTC
16	.	.	TRBJ2-6	TRBV6-5	CASSYSSGAGANVLTF	TGTGCCAGCAGTTACTCGAGTGGGGCTGGGGCCAACGTCCTGACTTTC
15	.	.	TRBJ2-5	TRBV28	CASASRSGSRETQYF	TGTGCCAGCGCCTCGAGATCGGGGTCTCGGGAGACCCAGTACTTC
17	.	.	TRBJ2-1	TRBV7-9	CASSSPTGLGIGGEQFF	TGTGCCAGCAGCTCCCCGACAGGGTTGGGCATCGGGGGTGAGCAGTTCTTC
13	.	.	TRBJ2-5	TRBV6-5	CASSRTGQETQYF	TGTGCCAGCAGTAGGACGGGACAAGAGACCCAGTACTTC
13	TRBD2	.	TRBJ2-7	TRBV5-5	CASSPGLVYEQYF	TGTGCCAGCAGCCCGGGACTAGTGTACGAGCAGTACTTC
14	.	.	TRBJ2-7	TRBV6-5	CASSSLDGPYEQYF	TGTGCCAGCAGTTCGTTGGACGGGCCCTACGAGCAGTACTTC
13	TRBD1	.	TRBJ2-4	TRBV2	CASADRALGIQYF	TGTGCCAGCGCGGACAGGGCCTTGGGCATTCAGTACTTC
16	TRBD1	.	TRBJ2-1	TRBV14	CASSQSGTATGDEQFF	TGTGCCAGCAGCCAATCCGGGACAGCTACAGGCGATGAGCAGTTCTTC
12	.	.	TRBJ1-2	TRBV29-1	CSVEDGIDGYTF	TGCAGCGTTGAAGATGGGATCGATGGCTACACCTTC
15	TRBD1	.	TRBJ1-4	TRBV28	CASSPDRRTNEKLFF	TGTGCCAGCAGTCCGGACAGGCGTACTAATGAAAAACTGTTTTTT
12	.	.	TRBJ2-3	TRBV30	CACGLVPDTQYF	TGTGCCTGCGGTTTGGTTCCAGATACGCAGTATTTT
13	.	.	TRBJ2-7	TRBV4-1	CASSKGLDYEQYF	TGCGCCAGCAGCAAGGGCCTCGACTACGAGCAGTACTTC
13	.	.	TRBJ2-1	TRBV28	CASKLAPYNEQFF	TGTGCCAGCAAGCTAGCCCCCTACAATGAGCAGTTCTTC
15	TRBD1	.	TRBJ2-2	TRBV19	CASSKRQGVPGELFF	TGTGCCAGTAGTAAGAGACAGGGGGTGCCCGGGGAGCTGTTTTTT
15	.	.	TRBJ1-2	TRBV11-2	CASSLHDRSGRGYTF	TGTGCCAGCAGCTTACACGACAGGTCAGGTCGAGGCTACACCTTC
16	TRBD2	.	TRBJ2-1	TRBV7-2	CASSLVVTSGYNEQFF	TGTGCCAGCAGCTTAGTTGTGACTAGCGGCTACAATGAGCAGTTCTTC
15	TRBD2	.	TRBJ2-3	TRBV4-1	CASSPGLAGADTQYF	TGCGCCAGCAGCCCCGGACTAGCGGGAGCAGATACGCAGTATTTT
14	.	.	TRBJ1-6	TRBV7-9	CASSFREKNSPLHF	TGTGCCAGCAGCTTCCGGGAGAAGAATTCACCCCTCCACTTT
13	.	.	TRBJ1-2	TRBV5-1	CASSLVPSYGYTF	TGCGCCAGCAGCTTGGTTCCCAGCTATGGCTACACCTTC
15	TRBD1	.	TRBJ2-2	TRBV27	CASNRQGAGTGELFF	TGTGCCAGCAACCGACAGGGGGCGGGCACCGGGGAGCTGTTTTTT